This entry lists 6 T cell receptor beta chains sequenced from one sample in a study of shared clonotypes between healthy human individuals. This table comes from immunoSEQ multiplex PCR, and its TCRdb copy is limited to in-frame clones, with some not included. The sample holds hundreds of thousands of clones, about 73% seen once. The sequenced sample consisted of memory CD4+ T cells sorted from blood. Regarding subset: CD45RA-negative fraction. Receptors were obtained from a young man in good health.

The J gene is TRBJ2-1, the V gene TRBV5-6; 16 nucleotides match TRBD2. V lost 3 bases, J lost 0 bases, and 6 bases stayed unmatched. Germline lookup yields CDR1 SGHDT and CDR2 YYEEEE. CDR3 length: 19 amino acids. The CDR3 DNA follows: TGTGCCAGCAGCTCTCCGGGACTAGCGGGAGGGAGCTCCTACAATGAGCAGTTCTTC. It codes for CASSSPGLAGGSSYNEQFF.

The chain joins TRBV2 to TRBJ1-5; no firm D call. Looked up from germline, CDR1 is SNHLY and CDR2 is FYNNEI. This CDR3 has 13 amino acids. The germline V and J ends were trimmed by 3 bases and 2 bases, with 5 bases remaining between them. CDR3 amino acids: CASSEEGNQPQHF. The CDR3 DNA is TGTGCCAGCAGTGAGGAAGGCAATCAGCCCCAGCATTTT.

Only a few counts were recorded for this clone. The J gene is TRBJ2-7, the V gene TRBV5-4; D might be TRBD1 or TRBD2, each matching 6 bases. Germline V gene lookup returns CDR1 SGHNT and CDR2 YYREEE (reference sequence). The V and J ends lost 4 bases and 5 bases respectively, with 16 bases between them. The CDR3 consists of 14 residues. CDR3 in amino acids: CASSVQGWGDEQYF. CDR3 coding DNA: TGTGCCAGCAGCGTTCAGGGGTGGGGGGACGAGCAGTACTTC.

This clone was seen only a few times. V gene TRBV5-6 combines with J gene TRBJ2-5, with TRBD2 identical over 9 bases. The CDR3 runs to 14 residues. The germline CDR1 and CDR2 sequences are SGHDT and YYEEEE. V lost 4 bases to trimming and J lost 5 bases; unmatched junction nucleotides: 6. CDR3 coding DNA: TGTGCCAGCAGCGAAGCTAGCGGGACGGAGACCCAGTACTTC. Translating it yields CASSEASGTETQYF.

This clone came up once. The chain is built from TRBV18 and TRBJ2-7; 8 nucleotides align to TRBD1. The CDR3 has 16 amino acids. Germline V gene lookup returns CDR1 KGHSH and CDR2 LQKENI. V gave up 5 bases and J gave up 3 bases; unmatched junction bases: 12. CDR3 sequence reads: CASSNPGQARGYEQYF. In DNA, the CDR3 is TGTGCCAGCTCAAACCCGGGACAGGCGAGGGGCTACGAGCAGTACTTC.

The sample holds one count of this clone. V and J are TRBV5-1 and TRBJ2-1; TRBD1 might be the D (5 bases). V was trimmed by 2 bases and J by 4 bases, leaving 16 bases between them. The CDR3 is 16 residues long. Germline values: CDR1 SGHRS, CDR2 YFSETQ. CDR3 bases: TGCGCCAGCAGCTTTACCGGACAAGTATTTTACAATGAGCAGTTCTTC. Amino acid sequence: CASSFTGQVFYNEQFF. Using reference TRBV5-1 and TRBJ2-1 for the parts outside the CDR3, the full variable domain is KAGVTQTPRYLIKTRGQQVTLSCSPISGHRSVSWYQQTPGQGLQFLFEYFSETQRNKGNFPGRFSGRQFSNSRSEMNVSTLELGDSALYLCASSFTGQVFYNEQFFGPGTRLTVL.